Listed below are T cell receptor beta chains from one sample, sequenced in a study of blood T cell repertoires in COVID-19. Clones were read by immunoSEQ multiplex PCR, and TCRdb kept only the in-frame ones, dropping some. The data contain about 160,000 clones, 85% to 95% of them seen just once; the ten biggest clones take up 3.5% to 5%. The sample taken for sequencing was peripheral blood. These receptors all come from a woman between 45 and 60 years old with acute or convalescent COVID-19. Both conserved end residues are part of each CDR3. The D gene is left open where the match is weak. Clone sizes are given selectively: once, few, many, or a class where the clone is expanded.

d_call	clone_size	v_call	j_call	cdr3_aa	cdr3_nt
NA	NA	TRBV30	TRBJ1-2	CAWTVTPGQVYGYTF	TGTGCCTGGACCGTAACCCCGGGACAAGTCTATGGCTACACCTTC
TRBD1	NA	TRBV5-1	TRBJ2-7	CASSLLQGAAYEQYF	TGCGCCAGCAGCTTGCTTCAGGGGGCAGCCTACGAGCAGTACTTC
NA	NA	TRBV15	TRBJ2-4	CATSRDWNIQYF	TGTGCCACCAGCAGGGACTGGAACATTCAGTACTTC
TRBD2	NA	TRBV30	TRBJ2-7	CAWSLLADYEQYF	TGTGCCTGGAGTCTCCTAGCGGACTACGAGCAGTACTTC
TRBD1	NA	TRBV14	TRBJ1-6	CASRLTGADSPLHF	TGTGCCAGCAGGCTTACAGGGGCTGACTCACCCCTCCACTTT
NA	NA	TRBV7-6	TRBJ1-2	CASSLDSYYGYTF	TGTGCCAGCAGCTTGGACAGCTACTATGGCTACACCTTC
NA	NA	TRBV11-3	TRBJ2-1	CASSSGDSQTYNEQFF	TGTGCCAGCAGCTCGGGGGACAGCCAAACCTACAATGAGCAGTTCTTC
NA	NA	TRBV5-1	TRBJ2-1	CASSLSGDRGHEQFF	TGCGCCAGCAGCTTATCAGGGGACCGCGGGCATGAGCAGTTCTTC
TRBD1	NA	TRBV10-3	TRBJ1-4	CAITMRTDRGRANEKLFF	TGTGCCATCACCATGCGAACGGACAGGGGTAGGGCTAATGAAAAACTGTTTTTT
NA	NA	TRBV30	TRBJ2-1	CACPRSGRSSYNEQFF	TGTGCCTGTCCCCGCTCGGGGAGGAGCTCCTACAATGAGCAGTTCTTC
TRBD1	NA	TRBV18	TRBJ1-2	CASSPDRDYGYTF	TGTGCCAGCTCACCGGACAGGGACTATGGCTACACCTTC
TRBD1	NA	TRBV9	TRBJ1-2	CASSVGQGNYGYTF	TGTGCCAGCAGCGTCGGACAGGGCAACTATGGCTACACCTTC
NA	once	TRBV27	TRBJ1-1	CASSFLQGHTEAFF	TGTGCCAGCAGTTTCCTACAGGGTCACACTGAAGCTTTCTTT
NA	NA	TRBV6-6	TRBJ2-7	CASSRLAETGSRPFYEQYF	TGTGCCAGCAGTCGATTAGCGGAAACCGGTTCTCGACCCTTCTACGAGCAGTACTTC
TRBD2	NA	TRBV7-9	TRBJ2-7	CASSPGTSAHEQYF	TGTGCCAGCAGCCCCGGGACTAGCGCCCACGAGCAGTACTTC
TRBD1	once	TRBV15	TRBJ2-1	CATSRSGQGAYNEQFF	TGTGCCACCAGCCGTTCGGGACAGGGGGCTTACAATGAGCAGTTCTTC
NA	NA	TRBV15	TRBJ2-1	CATSRDSGSSYNEQFF	TGTGCCACCAGCAGAGATTCGGGGAGCTCCTACAATGAGCAGTTCTTC
NA	NA	TRBV28	TRBJ1-5	CASILQGSNQPQHF	TGTGCCAGCATCCTACAGGGTAGCAATCAGCCCCAGCATTTT
TRBD1	NA	TRBV19	TRBJ1-4	CATQGALGGLFF	TGTGCCACTCAGGGGGCGCTGGGCGGACTGTTTTTT
NA	NA	TRBV5-1	TRBJ2-2	CASSFSTVPGKNGELFF	TGCGCCAGCAGCTTCTCCACGGTGCCAGGGAAGAACGGGGAGCTGTTTTTT
NA	NA	TRBV11-2	TRBJ2-7	CASTSGNEQYF	TGTGCCAGCACCTCAGGAAACGAGCAGTACTTC
NA	NA	TRBV28	TRBJ2-7	CASTATVTYEQYF	TGTGCCAGCACCGCGACAGTCACCTACGAGCAGTACTTC
NA	NA	TRBV2	TRBJ2-1	CASSRGGSSNEQFF	TGTGCCAGCAGTAGGGGGGGTAGCAGCAATGAGCAGTTCTTC
NA	NA	TRBV28	TRBJ2-7	CASRMVPRGEQYF	TGTGCCAGCAGAATGGTCCCTAGGGGCGAGCAGTACTTC
NA	NA	TRBV25-1	TRBJ1-1	CASSVGGGKGMNTEAFF	TGTGCCAGCAGTGTAGGCGGGGGGAAGGGGATGAACACTGAAGCTTTCTTT
NA	once	TRBV4-1	TRBJ1-1	CASSQYQGNTEAFF	TGCGCCAGCAGCCAGTATCAGGGGAACACTGAAGCTTTCTTT
NA	NA	TRBV27	TRBJ1-4	CASSLTATNEKLFF	TGTGCCAGCAGTTTGACAGCAACTAATGAAAAACTGTTTTTT
NA	NA	TRBV30	TRBJ1-4	CAWSPISTTNEKLFF	TGTGCCTGGAGTCCAATTAGTACGACTAATGAAAAACTGTTTTTT
NA	NA	TRBV24-1	TRBJ2-5	CATSDRGGRPETQYF	TGTGCCACCAGTGATAGGGGGGGGCGACCAGAGACCCAGTACTTC
NA	NA	TRBV7-3	TRBJ2-1	CASSLIPTGLSSYNEQFF	TGTGCCAGCAGCTTAATTCCGACAGGCCTTAGCTCCTACAATGAGCAGTTCTTC
NA	NA	TRBV11-2	TRBJ1-1	CASSYDNQGGTEAFF	TGTGCCAGCAGCTACGATAATCAGGGAGGCACTGAAGCTTTCTTT
TRBD1	once	TRBV5-1	TRBJ2-3	CASSLRTGSSTDTQYF	TGCGCCAGCAGCTTGCGGACAGGATCTAGCACAGATACGCAGTATTTT
NA	NA	TRBV7-9	TRBJ2-1	CASSLTTEVNNEQFF	TGTGCCAGCAGCTTAACGACAGAGGTTAACAATGAGCAGTTCTTC
TRBD1	NA	TRBV27	TRBJ2-7	CASSPGQAIHEQYF	TGTGCCAGCAGTCCGGGACAGGCCATACACGAGCAGTACTTC
TRBD1	NA	TRBV29-1	TRBJ1-4	CSVIIDRGTNEKLFF	TGCAGCGTCATCATTGACAGGGGGACTAATGAAAAACTGTTTTTT
NA	NA	TRBV7-9	TRBJ1-5	CASSRQSNQPQHF	TGTGCCAGCAGCCGTCAGAGCAATCAGCCCCAGCATTTT
TRBD1	once	TRBV2	TRBJ1-1	CASSGDRGRAEAFF	TGTGCCAGCAGTGGAGACAGGGGCAGGGCTGAAGCTTTCTTT
NA	NA	TRBV5-1	TRBJ1-2	CASSPDTYGYTF	TGCGCCAGCAGCCCCGACACCTATGGCTACACCTTC
NA	NA	TRBV7-8	TRBJ1-5	CASSLPGYDQPQHF	TGTGCCAGCAGCTTACCAGGGTATGATCAGCCCCAGCATTTT
TRBD1	NA	TRBV2	TRBJ1-6	CASSEYGTGNVNSPLHF	TGTGCCAGCAGTGAATACGGGACAGGGAATGTGAATTCACCCCTCCACTTT
NA	NA	TRBV12-5	TRBJ2-1	CASEPERNEQFF	TGTGCTAGCGAACCGGAGAGGAATGAGCAGTTCTTC
NA	once	TRBV18	TRBJ2-2	CASSPPRTGELFF	TGTGCCAGCTCACCACCGAGGACAGGGGAGCTGTTTTTT
TRBD1	NA	TRBV2	TRBJ2-2	CASSLDRAGTGELFF	TGTGCCAGCAGCTTGGACAGGGCGGGCACCGGGGAGCTGTTTTTT
TRBD2	NA	TRBV5-1	TRBJ2-1	CASSLARLAGPNEQFF	TGCGCCAGCAGCTTGGCCCGACTAGCGGGACCCAATGAGCAGTTCTTC
TRBD1	NA	TRBV4-3	TRBJ1-2	CASSQDPGQGGYTF	TGCGCCAGCAGCCAAGATCCAGGACAGGGCGGCTACACCTTC
NA	NA	TRBV28	TRBJ1-5	CASSPPGRGQPQHF	TGTGCCAGCAGTCCTCCAGGGCGGGGTCAGCCCCAGCATTTT
NA	NA	TRBV6-5	TRBJ2-1	CASSYGQGNWDEQFF	TGTGCCAGCAGTTACGGGCAGGGAAATTGGGATGAGCAGTTCTTC
TRBD1	NA	TRBV5-1	TRBJ1-1	CASSPQSTGPEAFF	TGCGCCAGCAGCCCGCAATCGACAGGGCCTGAAGCTTTCTTT
NA	NA	TRBV18	TRBJ1-1	CASSPEMEGTGAFF	TGTGCCAGCTCACCCGAGATGGAGGGGACCGGAGCTTTCTTT
NA	NA	TRBV6-1	TRBJ1-3	CASSDPPRFSGNTIYF	TGTGCCAGCAGTGATCCCCCGAGGTTTTCTGGAAACACCATATATTTT
TRBD2	NA	TRBV7-9	TRBJ2-5	CASSHPWRGGPETQYF	TGTGCCAGCAGCCACCCCTGGCGGGGGGGCCCAGAGACCCAGTACTTC
NA	NA	TRBV1	TRBJ2-7	CTSPGLAGTSYEQYF	TGCACCAGCCCCGGACTAGCGGGAACGTCCTACGAGCAGTACTTC
NA	NA	TRBV10-1	TRBJ2-1	CASSRDENEQFF	TGCGCCAGCAGTCGGGATGAGAATGAGCAGTTCTTC
TRBD2	NA	TRBV12-3/TRBV12-4	TRBJ2-4	CASKTSGDIQYF	TGTGCCAGCAAAACTAGCGGGGACATTCAGTACTTC
NA	NA	TRBV12-3/TRBV12-4	TRBJ1-2	CASSLVLNGYTF	TGTGCCAGCAGTTTAGTTTTAAATGGCTACACCTTC